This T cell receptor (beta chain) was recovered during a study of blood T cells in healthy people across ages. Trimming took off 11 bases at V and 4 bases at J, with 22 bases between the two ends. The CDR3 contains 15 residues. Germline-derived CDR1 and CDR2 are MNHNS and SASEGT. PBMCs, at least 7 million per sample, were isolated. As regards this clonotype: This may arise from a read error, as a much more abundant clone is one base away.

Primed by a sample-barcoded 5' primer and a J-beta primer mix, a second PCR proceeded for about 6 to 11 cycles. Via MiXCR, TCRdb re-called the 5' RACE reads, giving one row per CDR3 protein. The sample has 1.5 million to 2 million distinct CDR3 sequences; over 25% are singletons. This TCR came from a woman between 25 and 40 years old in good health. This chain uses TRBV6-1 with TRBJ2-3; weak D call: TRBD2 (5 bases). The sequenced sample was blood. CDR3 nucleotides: TGTGCCTGCACCCACCTGGGGAGAGGAGCAGATACGCAGTATTTT. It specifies CACTHLGRGADTQYF.